The clone carrying this T cell receptor (beta chain) is medium-sized (0.01 to 0.1%) within its sample. Its target is unknown. The data originate from a study of T cell repertoires in cytomegalovirus infection. Study-level information: Well-studied HLA-B-restricted epitopes and recently identified HLA-C-restricted epitopes of CMV were both used in the study. Public TCR beta signatures were indicative of both CMV infection and a matching HLA type.

The CDR3 has 15 amino acids. The V end lost 3 bases, the J end lost 0 bases, and 11 bases lay between the germline ends. Germline V gene sequence: CDR1 LGHNA, CDR2 YSLEER. Broader study findings: HLA-C-restricted CMV clonotypes gave the most frequent clonotype in two of eight donors. Summed public TCR beta family frequency identified CMV carriers bearing the relevant HLA.

TCRdb processed the reads anew with MiXCR; each CDR3 protein has one entry. This repertoire shows some 270,000 distinct CDR3 sequences, about 20% found once; its top ten account for roughly a fifth. This specimen was cultured PBMCs, taken from culture after CMV antigen stimulation. The receptor comes from a human donor in good health (CMV status not recorded). Some clones in this sample may be carry-over from other donors' samples. The rearrangement links TRBV4-3 to TRBJ1-1, with D maybe TRBD1 (6 bases). In DNA, the CDR3 is TGCGCCAGCAGCCATGTGGGGGCCCTGAACACTGAAGCTTTCTTT. Its translation: CASSHVGALNTEAFF.